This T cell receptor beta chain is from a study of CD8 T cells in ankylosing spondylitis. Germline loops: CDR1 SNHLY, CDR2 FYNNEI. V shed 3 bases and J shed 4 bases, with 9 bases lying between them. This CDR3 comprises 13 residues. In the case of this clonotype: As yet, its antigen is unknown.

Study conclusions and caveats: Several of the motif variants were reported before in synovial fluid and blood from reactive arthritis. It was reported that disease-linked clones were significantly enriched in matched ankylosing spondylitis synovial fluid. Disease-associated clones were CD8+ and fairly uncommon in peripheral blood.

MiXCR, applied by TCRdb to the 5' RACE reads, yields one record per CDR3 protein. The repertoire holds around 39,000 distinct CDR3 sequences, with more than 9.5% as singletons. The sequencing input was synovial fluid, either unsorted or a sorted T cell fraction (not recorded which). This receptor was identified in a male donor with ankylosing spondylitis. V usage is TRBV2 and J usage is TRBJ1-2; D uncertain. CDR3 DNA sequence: TGTGCCAGCAGTGATAGTGCCCCCTATGGCTACACCTTC. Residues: CASSDSAPYGYTF.